A selection of T cell receptor beta chains follows, all from one sample in a study of long-term antiretroviral therapy in people with HIV. Produced via immunoSEQ multiplex PCR; TCRdb's table is partial and in-frame only. The data hold fewer than 30,000 clones, with 70% to 90% observed a single time. The sample consisted of unsorted PBMCs, taken 0.8 years after starting antiretroviral therapy. All receptors derive from a woman in her thirties with HIV. CDR3s include the opening cysteine and the closing phenylalanine or tryptophan. A D gene is named only where the DNA matches it firmly. Size tells how often a clone was seen (once, few, many) or the class of an expanded clone, and some rows leave it out.

d_call	v_call	j_call	clone_size	cdr3_aa	cdr3_nt
-	TRBV14	TRBJ2-1	-	CASSKTGSSYNEQFF	TGTGCCAGCAGCAAAACAGGGAGCTCCTACAATGAGCAGTTCTTC
-	TRBV6-5	TRBJ1-1	-	CASSYSGKTEAFF	TGTGCCAGCAGTTACTCAGGGAAAACTGAAGCTTTCTTT
-	TRBV27	TRBJ1-1	-	CASSRTPVGTEAFF	TGTGCCAGCAGCCGAACCCCGGTGGGGACTGAAGCTTTCTTT
-	TRBV20-1	TRBJ2-5	-	CSATFQETQYF	TGCAGTGCTACGTTCCAAGAGACCCAGTACTTC
TRBD2	TRBV27	TRBJ2-3	-	CASSFKRGGTDTQYF	TGTGCCAGCAGTTTTAAGCGGGGGGGCACAGATACGCAGTATTTT
-	TRBV6-1	TRBJ1-3	-	CASSEIERRSGNTIYF	TGTGCCAGCAGTGAAATCGAGCGTCGCTCTGGAAACACCATATATTTT
-	TRBV5-1	TRBJ2-3	-	CASSLGQSTDTQYF	TGCGCCAGCAGCTTGGGACAGAGCACAGATACGCAGTATTTT
-	TRBV29-1	TRBJ2-3	-	CSVGARLRDTDTQYF	TGCAGCGTGGGGGCCAGGCTCCGAGACACAGATACGCAGTATTTT
-	TRBV6-6	TRBJ1-5	-	CASSQGGAGRQPQHF	TGTGCCAGCAGCCAAGGCGGGGCAGGCAGGCAGCCCCAGCATTTT
-	TRBV14	TRBJ2-1	-	CASSQTNEQFF	TGTGCCAGCAGCCAAACAAATGAGCAGTTCTTC
TRBD1	TRBV7-3	TRBJ1-2	-	CASSSPRPGQGTGYGYTF	TGTGCCAGCAGCTCCCCTCGTCCGGGACAGGGGACGGGCTATGGCTACACCTTC
-	TRBV30	TRBJ1-3	-	CAWSVIAGTGNTIYF	TGTGCCTGGAGTGTAATCGCTGGGACTGGAAACACCATATATTTT
-	TRBV4-1	TRBJ2-4	-	CASSSGEGVDIQYF	TGCGCCAGCAGCTCCGGGGAGGGGGTAGACATTCAGTACTTC
-	TRBV19	TRBJ1-5	-	CASSTILGFNQPQHF	TGTGCCAGTAGTACGATCCTTGGGTTTAATCAGCCCCAGCATTTT
-	TRBV5-5	TRBJ1-3	-	CASSSFRDGSGNTIYF	TGTGCCAGCAGCTCTTTCCGGGACGGCTCTGGAAACACCATATATTTT
TRBD2	TRBV5-1	TRBJ2-3	-	CASSPYLSGGSGDTQYF	TGCGCCAGCAGCCCTTACCTTAGCGGGGGGAGCGGAGATACGCAGTATTTT
TRBD1	TRBV7-6	TRBJ1-4	-	CASSSSGGQREKLFF	TGTGCCAGCAGCTCTTCGGGGGGACAGCGTGAAAAACTGTTTTTT
-	TRBV7-9	TRBJ1-4	-	CASSSPTQLRGKLFF	TGTGCCAGCAGCTCACCCACCCAACTACGGGGAAAACTGTTTTTT
TRBD1	TRBV5-1	TRBJ1-1	-	CASSIQGGNTEAFF	TGCGCCAGCAGCATACAGGGGGGGAACACTGAAGCTTTCTTT
TRBD1	TRBV19	TRBJ1-6	-	CASSPGQGGVSPLHF	TGTGCCAGTAGTCCGGGACAGGGGGGGGTCTCACCCCTCCACTTT
-	TRBV9	TRBJ1-1	-	CASSVGRRTEAFF	TGTGCCAGCAGCGTAGGAAGAAGGACTGAAGCTTTCTTT
-	TRBV6-5	TRBJ1-4	-	CASRRGLNEKLFF	TGTGCCAGCAGACGGGGGCTTAATGAAAAACTGTTTTTT
-	TRBV5-6	TRBJ1-1	-	CASSLSPGRNTEAFF	TGTGCCAGCAGCTTATCACCGGGAAGGAACACTGAAGCTTTCTTT
-	TRBV5-4	TRBJ2-7	-	CASSVGTYEQYF	TGTGCCAGCAGCGTCGGGACCTACGAGCAGTACTTC
-	TRBV7-9	TRBJ2-5	-	CASSLLDQETQYF	TGTGCCAGCAGCCTCTTGGACCAAGAGACCCAGTACTTC
TRBD2	TRBV18	TRBJ2-7	-	CASSPASGGFYEQYF	TGTGCCAGCTCACCGGCTAGCGGGGGTTTCTACGAGCAGTACTTC
-	TRBV2	TRBJ2-1	-	CASSEPHNEQFF	TGTGCCAGCAGTGAACCCCACAATGAGCAGTTCTTC
-	TRBV7-3	TRBJ1-6	-	CASSLKGQNSPLHF	TGTGCCAGCAGCTTAAAGGGGCAGAATTCACCCCTCCACTTT
-	TRBV11-2	TRBJ2-3	-	CASSLDEGRPTDTQYF	TGTGCCAGCAGCTTAGATGAGGGGAGGCCCACAGATACGCAGTATTTT
-	TRBV7-8	TRBJ1-4	once	CASSLEGSLSEKLFF	TGTGCCAGCAGCTTAGAGGGGTCCCTAAGTGAAAAACTGTTTTTT
-	TRBV10-3	TRBJ1-2	-	CAISVGGRDGYTF	TGTGCCATCAGTGTAGGAGGGAGGGATGGCTACACCTTC
-	TRBV7-9	TRBJ2-1	-	CASGRSENEQFF	TGTGCCAGCGGAAGGTCGGAAAATGAGCAGTTCTTC
-	TRBV29-1	TRBJ2-5	-	CSVEAFSAQYF	TGCAGCGTTGAAGCCTTTTCGGCCCAGTACTTC
-	TRBV11-2	TRBJ2-1	-	CASSRVWWGSYNEQFF	TGTGCCAGCAGTCGGGTTTGGTGGGGCTCCTACAATGAGCAGTTCTTC
-	TRBV6-1	TRBJ1-3	once	CASSLGSSGNTIYF	TGTGCCAGCAGCCTAGGGTCCTCTGGAAACACCATATATTTT
TRBD2	TRBV4-1	TRBJ2-1	-	CASSQAPTSGAYNEQFF	TGCGCCAGCAGCCAAGCACCGACTAGCGGGGCCTACAATGAGCAGTTCTTC
TRBD1	TRBV9	TRBJ1-3	-	CASSPRSGTGKIGNTIYF	TGTGCCAGCAGCCCCCGTAGCGGGACAGGGAAAATAGGAAACACCATATATTTT
-	TRBV2	TRBJ1-2	-	CASSESGSGYTF	TGTGCCAGCAGTGAATCTGGAAGTGGCTACACCTTC
-	TRBV27	TRBJ1-1	-	CASSLLLSGTEAFF	TGTGCCAGCAGTCTTCTATTGAGTGGTACTGAAGCTTTCTTT
TRBD2	TRBV11-2	TRBJ2-5	-	CASSLGTPGGQETQYF	TGTGCCAGCAGCTTAGGTACACCGGGGGGGCAAGAGACCCAGTACTTC
-	TRBV2	TRBJ1-5	-	CASSAQNSNQPQHF	TGTGCCAGCTCGGCGCAAAATAGCAATCAGCCCCAGCATTTT
-	TRBV25-1	TRBJ2-3	-	CASRDQNTDTQYF	TGTGCCAGCAGAGACCAGAACACAGATACGCAGTATTTT
-	TRBV19	TRBJ1-4	-	CASSSSGIGGEKLFF	TGTGCCAGTAGTTCCTCCGGGATTGGAGGTGAAAAACTGTTTTTT
TRBD2	TRBV7-8	TRBJ2-7	-	CASSSGTSLVEQYF	TGTGCCAGCAGCTCAGGGACTAGCCTCGTCGAGCAGTACTTC
TRBD1	TRBV2	TRBJ2-4	-	CASSAGTGVSIQYF	TGTGCCAGCAGCGCCGGGACAGGGGTATCTATTCAGTACTTC
TRBD1	TRBV19	TRBJ1-2	-	CASSPQGAFGGYTF	TGTGCCAGTAGCCCTCAGGGGGCCTTTGGGGGCTACACCTTC
-	TRBV7-6	TRBJ1-6	-	CASSLGVGNSPLHF	TGTGCCAGCTCCCTTGGGGTGGGCAATTCACCCCTCCACTTT
-	TRBV5-1	TRBJ1-1	-	CASRLNTEAFF	TGCGCCAGCAGATTAAACACTGAAGCTTTCTTT
-	TRBV7-9	TRBJ1-1	-	CASSSSGNTEAFF	TGTGCCAGCAGCTCATCGGGGAACACTGAAGCTTTCTTT
-	TRBV7-2	TRBJ2-7	medium-sized	CASSLGGGIYYEQYF	TGTGCCAGCAGCTTAGGAGGGGGGATATACTACGAGCAGTACTTC
TRBD1	TRBV10-3	TRBJ1-4	-	CAISEVRGRDEKLFF	TGTGCCATCAGTGAGGTCAGGGGGCGAGATGAAAAACTGTTTTTT
-	TRBV2	TRBJ2-3	-	CASSPGDLVSSGLCF	TGTGCCAGCAGTCCAGGGGATCTGGTGTCTAGCGGCTTGTGTTTT
-	TRBV4-2	TRBJ1-2	-	CASSQANRQSLYGYTF	TGTGCCAGCAGCCAAGCGAACCGACAGTCTCTCTATGGCTACACCTTC
-	TRBV27	TRBJ1-2	-	CASKTTGNYGYTF	TGTGCCAGCAAGACCACGGGCAACTATGGCTACACCTTC
-	TRBV27	TRBJ1-2	-	CASSLGVSYGYTF	TGTGCCAGCAGTTTGGGGGTGAGCTATGGCTACACCTTC
-	TRBV6-5	TRBJ2-2	-	CASSYIQGAGELFF	TGTGCCAGCAGTTACATACAGGGCGCCGGGGAGCTGTTTTTT
TRBD1	TRBV6-5	TRBJ1-1	-	CASSKRQGGNTEAFF	TGTGCCAGCAGCAAGAGACAGGGCGGAAACACTGAAGCTTTCTTT
TRBD2	TRBV6-5	TRBJ2-3	few	CASSTGLATDTQYF	TGTGCCAGCAGTACCGGACTAGCCACAGATACGCAGTATTTT
-	TRBV6-1	TRBJ1-1	-	CASSETWMGTEAFF	TGTGCCAGCAGTGAAACATGGATGGGCACTGAAGCTTTCTTT
-	TRBV9	TRBJ2-3	once	CASSVDWRDWADTQYF	TGTGCCAGCAGCGTAGATTGGAGGGACTGGGCAGATACGCAGTATTTT